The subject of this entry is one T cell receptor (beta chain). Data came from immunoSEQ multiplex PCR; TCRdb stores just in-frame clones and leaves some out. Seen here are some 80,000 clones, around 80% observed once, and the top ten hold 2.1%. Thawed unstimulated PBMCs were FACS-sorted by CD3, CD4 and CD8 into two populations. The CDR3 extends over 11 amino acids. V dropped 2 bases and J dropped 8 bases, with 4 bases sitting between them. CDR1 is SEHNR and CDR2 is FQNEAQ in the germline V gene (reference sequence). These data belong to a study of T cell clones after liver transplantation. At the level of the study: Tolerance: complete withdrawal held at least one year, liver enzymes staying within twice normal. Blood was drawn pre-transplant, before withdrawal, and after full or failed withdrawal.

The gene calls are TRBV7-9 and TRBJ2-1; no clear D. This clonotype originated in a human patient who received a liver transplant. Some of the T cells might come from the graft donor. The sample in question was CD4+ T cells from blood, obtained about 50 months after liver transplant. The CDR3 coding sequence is TGTGCCAGCAGCTTATTCGATGAGCAGTTCTTC. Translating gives CASSLFDEQFF. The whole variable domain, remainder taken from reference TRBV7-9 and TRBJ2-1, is DTGVSQNPRHKITKRGQNVTFRCDPISEHNRLYWYRQTLGQGPEFLTYFQNEAQLEKSRLLSDRFSAERPKGSFSTLEIQRTEQGDSAMYLCASSLFDEQFFGPGTRLTVL.